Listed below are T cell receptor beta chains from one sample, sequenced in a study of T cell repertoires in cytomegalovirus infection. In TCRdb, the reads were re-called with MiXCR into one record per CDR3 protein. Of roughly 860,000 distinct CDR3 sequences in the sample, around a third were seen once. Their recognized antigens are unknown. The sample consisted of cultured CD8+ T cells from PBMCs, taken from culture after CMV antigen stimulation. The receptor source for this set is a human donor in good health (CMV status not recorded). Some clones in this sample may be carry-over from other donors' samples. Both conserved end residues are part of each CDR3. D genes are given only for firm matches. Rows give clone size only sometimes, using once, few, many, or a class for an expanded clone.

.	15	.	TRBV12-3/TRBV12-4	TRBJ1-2	TGTGCCAGCAGTTTCGGAGTCGGGCTCTACTTTGGCTACACCTTC	CASSFGVGLYFGYTF
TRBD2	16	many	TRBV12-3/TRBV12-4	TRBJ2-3	TGTGCCAGCAGTTTCACGACTAGCGGGGCGACAGATACGCAGTATTTT	CASSFTTSGATDTQYF
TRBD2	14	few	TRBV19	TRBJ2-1	TGTGCCAGTACCCACGGGGGGATAGGAAATGAGCAGTTCTTC	CASTHGGIGNEQFF
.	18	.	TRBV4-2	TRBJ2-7	TGTGCCAGCAGCCAAGATCGAGGTCGCAGGGCGGCTCACTACGAGCAGTACTTC	CASSQDRGRRAAHYEQYF
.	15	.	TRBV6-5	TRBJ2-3	TGTGCCAGCAGTTACAGACAGTCGGGCACAGATACGCAGTATTTT	CASSYRQSGTDTQYF
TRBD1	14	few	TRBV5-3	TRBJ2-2	TGTGCCAGCTCGGGGACAGACAATACCGGGGAGCTGTTTTTT	CASSGTDNTGELFF
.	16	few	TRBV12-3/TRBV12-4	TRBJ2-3	TGTGCCAGCAGGATCCGGGACTTCGCACCCACAGATACGCAGTATTTT	CASRIRDFAPTDTQYF
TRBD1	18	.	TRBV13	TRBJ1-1	TGTGCCAGCAGCGCCGTAGGGGACAGGGAGGGGGTGAACACTGAAGCTTTCTTT	CASSAVGDREGVNTEAFF
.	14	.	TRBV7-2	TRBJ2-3	TGTGCCAGCAGCTTCCGGGGCCCGCGGAATACGCTGTATTTT	CASSFRGPRNTLYF
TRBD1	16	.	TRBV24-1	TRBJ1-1	TGTGCCACCAGTTTCTCACCCTTACAGGGGGCGGTTGAAGCTTTCTTT	CATSFSPLQGAVEAFF
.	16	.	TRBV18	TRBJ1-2	TGTGCCAGCTCACCGGAAAGGACTGTTTATAACTATGGCTACACCTTC	CASSPERTVYNYGYTF
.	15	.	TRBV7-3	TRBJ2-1	TGTGCCAGCAGCCTATTTGGGGGGGCTTACAAAGAGCAGTTCTTC	CASSLFGGAYKEQFF
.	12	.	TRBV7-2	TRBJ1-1	TGTGCCAGCAGCCCCCGGACAGTTGAAGCTTTCTTT	CASSPRTVEAFF
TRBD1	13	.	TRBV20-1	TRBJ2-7	TGCAGTGCTAGGAGGACAGGGCCTTACGAGCAGTACTTC	CSARRTGPYEQYF
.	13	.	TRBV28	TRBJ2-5	TGTGCCAGCAGAGCCCGGTCCCACCTGACCCAGTACTTC	CASRARSHLTQYF
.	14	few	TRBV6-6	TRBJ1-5	TGTGCCAGCAGTTACCTGGAGCCCGATCAGCCCCAGCATTTT	CASSYLEPDQPQHF